This entry lists 21 T cell receptor beta chains sequenced from one sample in a study of cytomegalovirus exposure and HLA in healthy donors. The PCR employed 60 Vbeta primers together with 13 Jbeta primers. Sequenced by immunoSEQ multiplex PCR; TCRdb stores in-frame clones only, minus some. The sample consists of around 78,000 clones, roughly 63% of them appearing once. Material for sequencing was PBMCs. The source is a man aged 25 to 45 in good health and CMV-seropositive.

This clone was found a few times. J is TRBJ2-4 and V is TRBV28; 8 bases fit TRBD1. CDR1 and CDR2 from the germline V gene are MDHEN and SYDVKM. This CDR3 is built from 13 residues. After removal of 6 bases from V and 15 bases from J, the junction contained 13 bases not matched to a gene. CDR3 in amino acids: CASRGRDTGTGYF. Written as DNA, the CDR3 is TGTGCCAGCAGGGGTAGGGACACCGGGACAGGGTACTTC. The full variable domain, with the rest looked up from reference TRBV28 and TRBJ2-4, is DVKVTQSSRYLVKRTGEKVFLECVQDMDHENMFWYRQDPGLGLRLIYFSYDVKMKEKGDIPEGYSVSREKKERFSLILESASTNQTSMYLCASRGRDTGTGYFGAGTRLSVL.

The V gene is TRBV19, the J gene TRBJ2-1; no clear D. The germline CDR1 and CDR2 sequences are LNHDA and SQIVND (reference sequence). V was pared by 10 bases and J by 0 bases, with 16 bases between. The CDR3 has 15 residues. The CDR3 is CATQPSRSSYNEQFF. For the CDR3, the DNA is TGTGCCACCCAGCCCAGTAGGAGCTCCTACAATGAGCAGTTCTTC. Using reference TRBV19 and TRBJ2-1 for the parts outside the CDR3, the full variable domain is DGGITQSPKYLFRKEGQNVTLSCEQNLNHDAMYWYRQDPGQGLRLIYYSQIVNDFQKGDIAEGYSVSREKKESFPLTVTSAQKNPTAFYLCATQPSRSSYNEQFFGPGTRLTVL.

The chain joins TRBV21-1 to TRBJ1-4; TRBD1 is the table's D call and was not checked against the DNA. TRBV21-1 is a recognized pseudogene. CDR3 length equals 23 residues. The CDR3 here is CASSKRPNPETGTRNGTNEKLFF. In DNA, the CDR3 is TGTGCCAGCAGCAAAAGGCCGAACCCCGAGACAGGGACCCGCAATGGAACTAATGAAAAACTGTTTTTT.

The chain employs TRBV5-6 and TRBJ2-3; 7 bases match TRBD2. The germline gives CDR1 SGHDT, CDR2 YYEEEE. Losses at the gene ends were 4 bases for V and 4 bases for J; bases not matched to a gene: 12. CDR3 size: 16 residues. CDR3 DNA: TGTGCCAGCAGCCGAACCCTTGGGGGGAGGGCAGATACGCAGTATTTT. Its translation: CASSRTLGGRADTQYF. The variable domain in full, completed from reference TRBV5-6 and TRBJ2-3, reads DAGVTQSPTHLIKTRGQQVTLRCSPKSGHDTVSWYQQALGQGPQFIFQYYEEEERQRGNFPDRFSGHQFPNYSSELNVNALLLGDSALYLCASSRTLGGRADTQYFGPGTRLTVL.

The chain combines TRBV5-1 with TRBJ2-7, with TRBD2 identical over 9 bases. V shed 0 bases, J shed 3 bases, and the junction held 7 bases outside the gene matches. The CDR3 is 16 amino acids. Germline lookup yields CDR1 SGHRS and CDR2 YFSETQ. The CDR3 region is CASSLEVAGVSYEQYF. Here the CDR3 DNA reads TGCGCCAGCAGCTTGGAGGTAGCGGGAGTGAGCTACGAGCAGTACTTC.

The rearrangement links TRBV7-2 to TRBJ2-3; no reliable D call. The V gene's germline CDR1 is SGHTA and CDR2 FQGNSA. The CDR3 covers 13 residues. The V gene lost 1 base and the J gene lost 2 bases, with 4 bases spanning the gap. CDR3 bases: TGTGCCAGCAGCTTAGGAGTCACAGATACGCAGTATTTT. Protein product: CASSLGVTDTQYF.

The chain uses TRBV7-2 and TRBJ1-4; TRBD1 matches at 10 bases. This CDR3 has 15 residues. With 4 bases clipped from V and 8 bases from J, the junction kept 7 bases outside the gene matches. CDR1 SGHTA and CDR2 FQGNSA come from the germline V gene. Here the CDR3 reads CASSSRQGAKEKLFF. In DNA form, the CDR3 reads TGTGCCAGCAGCTCCCGACAGGGGGCAAAAGAAAAACTGTTTTTT.

The V gene is TRBV6-6, the J gene TRBJ2-3; TRBD2 matches at 7 bases. The CDR3 is 16 amino acids. Germline V gene sequence: CDR1 MNHNY, CDR2 SVGAGI (reference sequence). The V segment lost 6 bases and the J segment 1 base; nucleotides outside the gene matches: 10. The CDR3 region is CASSPNRGDGTDTQYF. CDR3 nucleotide sequence: TGTGCCAGCAGCCCCAACCGGGGGGACGGCACAGATACGCAGTATTTT.

The sample holds one count of this clone. The V and J genes are TRBV28 and TRBJ2-4; D is possibly TRBD2 (6 bases). This CDR3 has 13 residues. The ends were cut back, 5 bases at V and 7 bases at J, with 12 bases in the middle. Germline V CDR1 and CDR2: MDHEN, SYDVKM. The chain's CDR3 is CASSPAGRNIQYF. CDR3 DNA sequence: TGTGCCAGCAGTCCAGCAGGGAGGAACATTCAGTACTTC.

This clone has only one observation. The chain joins TRBV9 to TRBJ1-2, with 9 bases fitting TRBD1. CDR1 and CDR2 (germline): SGDLS, YYNGEE. J was trimmed by 3 bases and V by 3 bases; bases with no gene match: 6. CDR3 length: 15 amino acids. CDR3 sequence (DNA): TGTGCCAGCAGCGAAGCCGGGACAGGGTACTATGGCTACACCTTC. Translation: CASSEAGTGYYGYTF.

The chain uses TRBV7-2 and TRBJ2-7, with 7 nucleotides matching TRBD1. The V and J ends lost 6 bases and 2 bases, in that order; junction bases with no gene match: 7. Germline V CDR1 and CDR2: SGHTA, FQGNSA. This CDR3 has 14 residues. The chain's CDR3 is CASRPGQAPYEQYF. The CDR3, as DNA: TGTGCCAGCAGACCCGGACAGGCCCCCTACGAGCAGTACTTC.

This clone has more than one count but fewer than ten. The chain is built from TRBV7-8 and TRBJ1-1; a possible D gene is TRBD1 (5 bases). The CDR3 has 11 residues. V was clipped by 3 bases and J by 7 bases, with 6 bases between them. Looked up from germline, CDR1 is SGHVS and CDR2 is FQNEAQ. The CDR3 spells CASSFDSEAFF. The DNA for the CDR3 is TGTGCCAGCAGCTTCGACAGTGAAGCTTTCTTT.

This rearrangement joins TRBV19 to TRBJ2-7, with TRBD1 as a possible D gene (6 bases). CDR1 and CDR2 from the germline V gene are LNHDA and SQIVND (reference sequence). The CDR3 runs to 14 residues. V gave up 2 bases and J gave up 0 bases, with 8 bases separating them. The CDR3 DNA reads as TGTGCCAGTAGTATACGGGACACCTCCTACGAGCAGTACTTC. Its protein is CASSIRDTSYEQYF. The whole variable domain, filled in from reference TRBV19 and TRBJ2-7, reads DGGITQSPKYLFRKEGQNVTLSCEQNLNHDAMYWYRQDPGQGLRLIYYSQIVNDFQKGDIAEGYSVSREKKESFPLTVTSAQKNPTAFYLCASSIRDTSYEQYFGPGTRLTVT.

This clone was counted between two and nine times. The chain has TRBV4-1 and TRBJ1-1, with TRBD1 as a possible D gene (5 bases). V lost 1 base and J lost 0, with 12 bases in between. Per germline, CDR1 MGHRA and CDR2 YSYEKL. The CDR3 spans 16 residues. In DNA, the CDR3 is TGCGCCAGCAGCCAAGTGGAGGGGATCATGAACACTGAAGCTTTCTTT. Encoded protein: CASSQVEGIMNTEAFF.

The CDR3 here is CASSGGSLRRRGRTQYF. The CDR3 DNA sequence: TGTGCCAGCAGTGGAGGTTCCCTAAGGCGGCGTGGGCGGACCCAGTACTTC. V gene TRBV28 combines with J gene TRBJ2-5; tentatively, D is TRBD2 (5 bases). The CDR3 sequence is 17 residues long. The germline gives CDR1 MDHEN, CDR2 SYDVKM. V lost 5 bases, J lost 7 bases, and 26 bases lay in between.

The chain joins TRBV2 to TRBJ2-5, with D perhaps matching TRBD1 (6 bases). This CDR3 has 18 residues. Between the trimmed V and J ends, which lost 5 bases and 5 bases, there was a span of 27 bases. Germline V gives CDR1 SNHLY, CDR2 FYNNEI. Here the CDR3 reads CASSPLRLRTELRETQYF. CDR3 coding DNA: TGTGCCAGCAGTCCATTGCGTTTGAGGACAGAGCTTCGCGAGACCCAGTACTTC. Using reference TRBV2 and TRBJ2-5 for the parts outside the CDR3, the full variable domain is EPEVTQTPSHQVTQMGQEVILRCVPISNHLYFYWYRQILGQKVEFLVSFYNNEISEKSEIFDDQFSVERPDGSNFTLKIRSTKLEDSAMYFCASSPLRLRTELRETQYFGPGTRLLVL.

The rearrangement uses TRBV7-8 and TRBJ2-1; TRBD1 aligns across 9 bases. The J segment lost 7 bases and the V segment lost 2 bases, leaving 3 bases of the junction unmatched. The germline gives CDR1 SGHVS, CDR2 FQNEAQ. The CDR3 loop spans 14 amino acids. The CDR3 loop reads CASSLRDRVNEQFF. CDR3 coding DNA: TGTGCCAGCAGCTTAAGGGACAGGGTGAATGAGCAGTTCTTC.

V usage is TRBV10-1 and J usage is TRBJ2-2; TRBD1 is a possible D gene (5 bases). There are 16 residues in the CDR3. CDR1 and CDR2 from the germline V gene are WNHNN and SYGVQD (reference sequence). V lost 4 bases, J lost 0 bases, and 12 bases lay in between. CDR3 loop: CASSGYRSPNTGELFF. The CDR3 region has the DNA TGCGCCAGCAGTGGATACAGGTCTCCGAACACCGGGGAGCTGTTTTTT.

The V call is TRBV5-1, the J call TRBJ2-3, with a possible D match to TRBD2 (6 bases). In germline, CDR1 is SGHRS, CDR2 YFSETQ. The CDR3 sequence is 15 residues long. Trimming shortened V by 3 bases and J by 4 bases, and 15 bases separated the two germline ends. The chain's CDR3 is CASSSSMGGPDTQYF. For the CDR3, the DNA is TGCGCCAGCAGCTCATCGATGGGGGGTCCAGATACGCAGTATTTT.

This clone showed up just a few times. The V gene is TRBV7-9, the J gene TRBJ1-2; 7 nucleotides match TRBD1. V lost 6 bases to trimming and J lost 3 bases; unmatched junction nucleotides: 10. From germline, CDR1 is SEHNR and CDR2 FQNEAQ (reference sequence). This CDR3 contains 15 residues. In nucleotides, the CDR3 is TGTGCCAGCAGAACCACAGGGGACCGTGACTATGGCTACACCTTC. Translating gives CASRTTGDRDYGYTF.

In regard to this clone: One junction end does not reproduce the germline sequence, and a read error may be involved. This chain joins TRBV7-9 and TRBJ2-5, with 9 bases aligning to TRBD1. CDR1 and CDR2 from the germline V gene are SEHNR and FQNEAQ (reference sequence). The CDR3 spans 12 residues. Written as DNA, the CDR3 is TGTTCCAGCAGCTTAGAGACAGGGGGGGAGTACTTC. It specifies CSSSLETGGEYF.